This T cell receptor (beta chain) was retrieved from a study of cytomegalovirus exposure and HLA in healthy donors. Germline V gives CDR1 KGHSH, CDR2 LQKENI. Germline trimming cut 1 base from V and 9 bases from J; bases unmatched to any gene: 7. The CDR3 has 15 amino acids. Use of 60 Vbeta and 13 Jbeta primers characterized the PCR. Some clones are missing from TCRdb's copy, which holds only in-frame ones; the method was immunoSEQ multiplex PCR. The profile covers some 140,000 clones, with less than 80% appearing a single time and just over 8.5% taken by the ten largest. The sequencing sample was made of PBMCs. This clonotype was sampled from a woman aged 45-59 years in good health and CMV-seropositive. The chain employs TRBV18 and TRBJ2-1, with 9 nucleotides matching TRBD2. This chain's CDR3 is CASSPQRGAGSEQFF. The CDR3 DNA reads TGTGCCAGCTCACCACAGCGGGGGGCCGGCAGTGAGCAGTTCTTC.